These T cell receptor beta chains were read from a single sample in a study of shared clonotypes between healthy human individuals. Profiled with immunoSEQ multiplex PCR; TCRdb holds only in-frame clones, not every one. The table includes about 2.3 million clones, about 90% detected once. Material: naive CD4+ T cells from PBMCs. The receptors stem from a man aged 18 to 30 in good health. Some clones in this sample may be carry-over from other donors' samples. Both conserved end residues are part of each CDR3. Fields, in order: clone size, CDR3 length, D gene, J gene, V gene, CDR3 protein, CDR3 DNA. A D gene is named only where the DNA matches it firmly. Clone size, where shown, is once, few, many, or a class for clones that have expanded.

>NA|14|NA|TRBJ1-1|TRBV29-1
CSVEGRARATEAFF
TGCAGCGTTGAGGGGCGTGCCCGAGCCACTGAAGCTTTCTTT
>few|12|NA|TRBJ1-1|TRBV18
CASSQAGLEAFF
TGTGCCAGCTCCCAAGCGGGACTTGAAGCTTTCTTT
>NA|15|NA|TRBJ2-7|TRBV7-2
CASSLGAITTYEQYF
TGTGCCAGCAGTCTTGGGGCGATCACCACCTACGAGCAGTACTTC
>once|14|NA|TRBJ1-3|TRBV9
CASSVEAVGNTIYF
TGTGCCAGCAGCGTAGAGGCAGTCGGAAACACCATATATTTT
>NA|14|NA|TRBJ1-1|TRBV5-1
CASSLEGGTTEAFF
TGCGCCAGCAGCTTGGAGGGGGGAACGACTGAAGCTTTCTTT
>NA|16|TRBD1|TRBJ2-3|TRBV5-1
CASSLAKGASTDTQYF
TGCGCCAGCAGCTTGGCCAAGGGGGCGAGCACAGATACGCAGTATTTT
>NA|16|NA|TRBJ2-7|TRBV11-2
CASTPLRGPPGYEQYF
TGTGCCAGCACCCCATTAAGGGGACCCCCCGGCTACGAGCAGTACTTC
>NA|13|NA|TRBJ2-7|TRBV15
CATSRDAGYEQYF
TGTGCCACCAGCAGAGATGCTGGCTACGAGCAGTACTTC
>once|15|NA|TRBJ2-2|TRBV4-3
CASSLIRGDTGELFF
TGCGCCAGCAGCCTAATCAGGGGAGACACCGGGGAGCTGTTTTTT
>NA|16|TRBD2|TRBJ2-3|TRBV7-3
CASSGEGDSGRGTQYF
TGTGCCAGCAGCGGCGAAGGAGATAGCGGGAGGGGAACGCAGTATTTT
>NA|14|TRBD1|TRBJ1-1|TRBV6-1
CASSVQGENTEAFF
TGTGCCAGCAGCGTACAGGGGGAGAACACTGAAGCTTTCTTT
>once|16|TRBD1|TRBJ2-2|TRBV2
CASRQQGARGTGELFF
TGTGCCAGCAGGCAACAGGGGGCGAGGGGCACCGGGGAGCTGTTTTTT
>NA|17|TRBD2|TRBJ2-7|TRBV18
CASSPPGRLAGVGEQYF
TGTGCCAGCTCACCACCGGGACGACTAGCGGGAGTCGGGGAGCAGTACTTC
>NA|12|NA|TRBJ2-1|TRBV10-1
CASSEAWGEQFF
TGCGCCAGCAGTGAGGCCTGGGGAGAGCAGTTCTTC
>NA|16|NA|TRBJ2-2|TRBV5-1
CASSLDPTSSAGELFF
TGCGCCAGCAGCTTGGATCCCACTAGTTCGGCCGGGGAGCTGTTTTTT
>NA|15|TRBD1|TRBJ2-7|TRBV6-1
CASSEAGTGVYEQYF
TGTGCCAGCAGTGAAGCTGGGACAGGGGTGTACGAGCAGTACTTC
>NA|12|NA|TRBJ1-2|TRBV7-8
CASSLLGGGYTF
TGTGCCAGCAGCTTACTTGGAGGTGGCTACACCTTC
>once|15|NA|TRBJ2-1|TRBV12-5
CASGLRGTSYNEQFF
TGTGCTAGTGGTTTACGGGGGACCTCCTACAATGAGCAGTTCTTC
>NA|20|NA|TRBJ2-7|TRBV21-1
CASSRNSVLASLFNPYEQYF
TGTGCCAGCAGCCGCAATTCTGTACTAGCATCTTTATTCAACCCCTACGAGCAGTACTTC
>NA|14|TRBD1|TRBJ2-7|TRBV5-1
CASRQRQGTYEQYF
TGCGCCAGCAGACAACGACAGGGGACCTACGAGCAGTACTTC
>NA|15|NA|TRBJ1-3|TRBV9
CASSVGRTVGNTIYF
TGTGCCAGCAGCGTAGGTCGAACGGTCGGAAACACCATATATTTT
>NA|16|TRBD2|TRBJ2-7|TRBV28
CASSLRLAERAYEQYF
TGTGCCAGCAGTTTACGACTAGCGGAGAGGGCCTACGAGCAGTACTTC
>NA|13|NA|TRBJ2-5|TRBV5-4
CASSPPSQETQYF
TGTGCCAGCAGCCCCCCGTCCCAAGAGACCCAGTACTTC
>once|13|TRBD1|TRBJ2-1|TRBV7-9
CASSEQGYNEQFF
TGTGCCAGCAGCGAACAGGGGTACAATGAGCAGTTCTTC
>NA|15|NA|TRBJ2-2|TRBV28
CASSLSGPGTGELFF
TGTGCCAGCAGTTTATCAGGCCCGGGCACCGGGGAGCTGTTTTTT
>NA|18|TRBD2|TRBJ2-1|TRBV12-5
CASGLGRDYPLQGNEQFF
TGTGCTAGTGGTTTGGGACGGGACTACCCCCTCCAGGGAAATGAGCAGTTCTTC
>NA|14|TRBD1|TRBJ1-2|TRBV18
CASSPETGGFGYTF
TGTGCCAGCTCACCAGAGACAGGGGGTTTTGGCTACACCTTC
>NA|14|NA|TRBJ1-3|TRBV7-9
CASSPAPSGNTIYF
TGTGCCAGCAGCCCCGCCCCCTCTGGAAACACCATATATTTT
>NA|14|NA|TRBJ2-7|TRBV7-8
CASSLGLRSYEQYF
TGTGCCAGCAGCTTAGGACTACGCTCCTACGAGCAGTACTTC
>NA|15|NA|TRBJ2-5|TRBV5-1
CASSQPGRYQETQYF
TGCGCCAGCAGTCAACCTGGCAGGTACCAAGAGACCCAGTACTTC
>NA|11|NA|TRBJ2-7|TRBV7-9
CASSPSYEQYF
TGTGCCAGCAGCCCAAGCTACGAGCAGTACTTC
>NA|16|NA|TRBJ1-5|TRBV4-2
CASSQDMSGQGQPQHF
TGTGCCAGCAGCCAAGATATGTCAGGGCAAGGGCAGCCCCAGCATTTT
>NA|18|NA|TRBJ2-4|TRBV7-9
CASSFPGPQRLAKNIQYF
TGTGCCAGCAGCTTTCCGGGGCCGCAACGTTTAGCCAAAAACATTCAGTACTTC
>NA|13|NA|TRBJ2-1|TRBV5-1
CASNSDADNEQFF
TGCGCCAGCAACAGCGACGCTGACAATGAGCAGTTCTTC
>NA|14|NA|TRBJ1-4|TRBV5-1
CASSLTGINEKLFF
TGCGCCAGCAGCTTGACAGGGATTAATGAAAAACTGTTTTTT
>NA|15|TRBD1|TRBJ2-7|TRBV19
CASSIDGTATYEQYF
TGTGCCAGTAGTATAGATGGGACAGCTACCTACGAGCAGTACTTC
>NA|16|TRBD2|TRBJ2-3|TRBV4-1
CASSQTGTSGTDTQYF
TGCGCCAGCAGCCAAACCGGGACTAGCGGTACAGATACGCAGTATTTT
>NA|15|TRBD1|TRBJ1-3|TRBV6-1
CASRGTAATGNTIYF
TGTGCCAGCAGGGGGACAGCAGCTACTGGAAACACCATATATTTT
>NA|15|TRBD1|TRBJ2-7|TRBV9
CASSVTGGSSYEQYF
TGTGCCAGCAGCGTCACAGGGGGGAGCTCCTACGAGCAGTACTTC
>NA|15|NA|TRBJ2-7|TRBV18
CASSPGTGDTYEQYF
TGTGCCAGCTCACCCGGGACTGGGGATACCTACGAGCAGTACTTC
>NA|14|NA|TRBJ2-7|TRBV7-2
CASSLQGMAYEQYF
TGTGCCAGCAGCCTACAGGGCATGGCCTACGAGCAGTACTTC
>NA|18|TRBD1|TRBJ1-3|TRBV16
CASSQSRTGPLSGNTIYF
TGTGCCAGCAGCCAATCGAGGACAGGGCCTCTTTCTGGAAACACCATATATTTT
>NA|14|TRBD1|TRBJ2-5|TRBV5-4
CASSPRTGQETQYF
TGTGCCAGCAGTCCAAGGACAGGGCAAGAGACCCAGTACTTC
>NA|15|NA|TRBJ2-5|TRBV6-6
CASRTAGQGRETQYF
TGTGCCAGCAGGACCGCAGGGCAAGGAAGGGAGACCCAGTACTTC
>NA|16|NA|TRBJ2-6|TRBV18
CASSPQGSAGANVLTF
TGTGCCAGCTCACCACAGGGGTCAGCTGGGGCCAACGTCCTGACTTTC
>NA|11|NA|TRBJ2-7|TRBV11-3
CASSLGSEQYF
TGTGCCAGCAGCTTAGGAAGCGAGCAGTACTTC
>NA|14|NA|TRBJ1-4|TRBV15
CATRELQGGEKLFF
TGTGCCACCAGGGAACTCCAGGGAGGGGAAAAACTGTTTTTT
>NA|17|TRBD2|TRBJ2-7|TRBV4-3
CASSQEFGSGSFYEQYF
TGCGCCAGCAGCCAAGAGTTCGGTAGCGGGAGTTTCTACGAGCAGTACTTC
>NA|15|NA|TRBJ1-3|TRBV7-8
CASSLAGRSGNTIYF
TGTGCCAGCAGCTTAGCCGGCCGCTCTGGAAACACCATATATTTT